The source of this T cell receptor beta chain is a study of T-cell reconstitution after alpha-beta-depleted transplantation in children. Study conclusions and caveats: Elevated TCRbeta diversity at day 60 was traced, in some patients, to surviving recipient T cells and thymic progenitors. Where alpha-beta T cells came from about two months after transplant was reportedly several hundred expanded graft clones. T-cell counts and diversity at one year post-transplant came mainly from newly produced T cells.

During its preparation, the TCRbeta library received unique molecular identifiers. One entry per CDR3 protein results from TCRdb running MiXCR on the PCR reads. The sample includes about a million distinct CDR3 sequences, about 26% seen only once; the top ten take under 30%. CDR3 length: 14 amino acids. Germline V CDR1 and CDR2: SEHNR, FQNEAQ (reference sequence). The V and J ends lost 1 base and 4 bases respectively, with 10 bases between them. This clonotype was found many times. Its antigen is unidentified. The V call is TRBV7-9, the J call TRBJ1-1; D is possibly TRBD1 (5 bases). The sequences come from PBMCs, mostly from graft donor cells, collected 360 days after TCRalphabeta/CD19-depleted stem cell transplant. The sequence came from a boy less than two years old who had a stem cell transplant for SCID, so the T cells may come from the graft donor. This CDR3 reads CASSLGGRSTEAFF. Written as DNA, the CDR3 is TGTGCCAGCAGCTTAGGGGGCCGGAGCACTGAAGCTTTCTTT. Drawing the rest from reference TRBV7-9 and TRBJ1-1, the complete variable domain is DTGVSQNPRHKITKRGQNVTFRCDPISEHNRLYWYRQTLGQGPEFLTYFQNEAQLEKSRLLSDRFSAERPKGSFSTLEIQRTEQGDSAMYLCASSLGGRSTEAFFGQGTRLTVV.